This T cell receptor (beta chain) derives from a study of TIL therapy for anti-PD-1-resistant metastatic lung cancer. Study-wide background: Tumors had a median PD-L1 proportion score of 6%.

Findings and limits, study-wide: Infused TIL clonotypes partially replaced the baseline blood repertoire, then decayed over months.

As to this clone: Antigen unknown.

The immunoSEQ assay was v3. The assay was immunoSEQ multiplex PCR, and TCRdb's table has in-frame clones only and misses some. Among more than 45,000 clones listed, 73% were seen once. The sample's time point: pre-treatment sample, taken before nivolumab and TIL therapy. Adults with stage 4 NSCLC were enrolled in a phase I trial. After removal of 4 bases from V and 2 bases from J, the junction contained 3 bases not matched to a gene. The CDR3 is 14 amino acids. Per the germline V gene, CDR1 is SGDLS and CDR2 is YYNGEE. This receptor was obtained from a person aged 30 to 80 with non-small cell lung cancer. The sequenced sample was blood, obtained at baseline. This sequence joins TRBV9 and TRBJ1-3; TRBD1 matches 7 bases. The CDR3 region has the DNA TGTGCCAGCAGCAACACAGGGGCTGGAAACACCATATATTTT. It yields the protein CASSNTGAGNTIYF. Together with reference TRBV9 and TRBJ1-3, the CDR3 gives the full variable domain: DSGVTQTPKHLITATGQRVTLRCSPRSGDLSVYWYQQSLDQGLQFLIQYYNGEERAKGNILERFSAQQFPDLHSELNLSSLELGDSALYFCASSNTGAGNTIYFGEGSWLTVV.